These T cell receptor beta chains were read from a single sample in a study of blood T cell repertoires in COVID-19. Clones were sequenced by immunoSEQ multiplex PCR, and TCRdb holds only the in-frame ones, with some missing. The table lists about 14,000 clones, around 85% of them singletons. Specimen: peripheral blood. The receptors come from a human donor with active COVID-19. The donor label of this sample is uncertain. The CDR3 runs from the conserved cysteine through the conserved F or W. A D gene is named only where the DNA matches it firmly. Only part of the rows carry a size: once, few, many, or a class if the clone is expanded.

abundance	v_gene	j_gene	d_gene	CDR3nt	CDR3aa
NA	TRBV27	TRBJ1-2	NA	TGTGCCGTCTGGCGGGGGGGGAGATATGGCTACACCTTC	CAVWRGGRYGYTF
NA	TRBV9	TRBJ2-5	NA	TGTGCCAGCAGCGTTACAGGGTTCCAAGAGACCCAGTACTTC	CASSVTGFQETQYF
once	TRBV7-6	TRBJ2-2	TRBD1	TGTGCCAGCAGCTCCTACAGGGGTAGGGTCGGGGAGCTGTTTTTT	CASSSYRGRVGELFF
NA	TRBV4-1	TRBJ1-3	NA	TGCGCCAGCAGCCAATCACAGGGAAGCTCTGGAAACACCATATATTTT	CASSQSQGSSGNTIYF
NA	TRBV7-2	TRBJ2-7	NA	TGTGCCAGCAGCTTAGACGCATCCTCAGTCTACGAGCAGTACTTC	CASSLDASSVYEQYF
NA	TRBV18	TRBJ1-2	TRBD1	TGTGCCAGCTCACCAGGGGGACAGCCACTCTATGGCTACACCTTC	CASSPGGQPLYGYTF
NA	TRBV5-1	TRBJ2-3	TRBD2	TGCGCCAGCAGCGACCCTAGCGGGGACACAGATACGCAGTATTTT	CASSDPSGDTDTQYF
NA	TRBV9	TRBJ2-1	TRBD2	TGTGCCAGCAGCGTAGTCCCCGGGGGAGGGCTCGGGGACTACAATGAGCAGTTCTTC	CASSVVPGGGLGDYNEQFF
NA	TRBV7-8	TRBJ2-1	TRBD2	TGTGCCAGCAGCTCGGGCCTTTTAGCGGGGGCCTACAATGAGCAGTTCTTC	CASSSGLLAGAYNEQFF
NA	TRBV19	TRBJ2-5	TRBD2	TGTGCCAGTAGTATAGTTGCAACTAGCGAAGAGACCCAGTACTTC	CASSIVATSEETQYF
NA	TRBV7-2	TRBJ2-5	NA	TGTGCCAGCAGCTTAGTATCCCAGGTGGTAGTGGGGACCCAGTACTTC	CASSLVSQVVVGTQYF
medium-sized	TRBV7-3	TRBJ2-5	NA	TGTGCCAGCAGCGTTTCGGGGGAAATAAGCCAAGAGACCCAGTACTTC	CASSVSGEISQETQYF
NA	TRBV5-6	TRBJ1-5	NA	TGTGCCAGCAGCTTGTTACGGGGGGCAGATCAGCCCCAGCATTTT	CASSLLRGADQPQHF
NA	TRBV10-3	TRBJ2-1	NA	TGTGCCATCAGTGAGTGGTCCGCCCGTAGCTCCTACAATGAGCAGTTCTTC	CAISEWSARSSYNEQFF
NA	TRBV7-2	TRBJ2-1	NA	TGTGCCAGCAGCTCCCCGCAGGGGCCCGCGGAGCAGTTCTTC	CASSSPQGPAEQFF
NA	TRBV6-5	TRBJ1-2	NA	TGTGCCATCCGAGGGTGGGGGGACTATGGCTACACCTTC	CAIRGWGDYGYTF
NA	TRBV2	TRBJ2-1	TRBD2	TGTGCCAGCATCGACAGCGGGAGGGCCAGGGATGAGCAGTTCTTC	CASIDSGRARDEQFF
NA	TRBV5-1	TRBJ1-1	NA	TGCGCCAGCAGCTTTAGGGGGTCCGATTCTGAAGCTTTCTTT	CASSFRGSDSEAFF
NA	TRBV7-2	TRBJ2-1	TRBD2	TGTGCCAGCAGCTTAGGGGCGGGAGTAACCTACAATGAGCAGTTCTTC	CASSLGAGVTYNEQFF
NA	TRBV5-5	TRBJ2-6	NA	TGTGCCAGCAGCTTGACTGGACAGTCCCACTCTGGGGCCAACGTCCTGACTTTC	CASSLTGQSHSGANVLTF
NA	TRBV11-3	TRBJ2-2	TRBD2	TGTGCCAGCAGCTTTCGTGTTCCAGCGGGGGGGCGAGACACCGGGGAGCTGTTTTTT	CASSFRVPAGGRDTGELFF
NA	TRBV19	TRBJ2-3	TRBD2	TGTGCCAGTAGTATTCAGGGAGGGGGCACAGATACGCAGTATTTT	CASSIQGGGTDTQYF
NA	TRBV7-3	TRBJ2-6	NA	TGTGCCAGCAGCTCCTCCCCAGGGGCTGGGGCCAACGTCCTGACTTTC	CASSSSPGAGANVLTF